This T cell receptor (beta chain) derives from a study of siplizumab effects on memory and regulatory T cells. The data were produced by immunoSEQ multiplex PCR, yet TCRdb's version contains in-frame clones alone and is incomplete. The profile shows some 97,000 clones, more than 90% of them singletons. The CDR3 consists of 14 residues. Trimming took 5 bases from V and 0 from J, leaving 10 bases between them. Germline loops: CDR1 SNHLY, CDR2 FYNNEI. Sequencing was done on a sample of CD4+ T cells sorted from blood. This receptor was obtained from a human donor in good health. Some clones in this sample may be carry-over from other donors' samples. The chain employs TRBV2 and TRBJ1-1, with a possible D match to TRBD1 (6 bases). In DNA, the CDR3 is TGTGCCAGCAGTTTCAGGGGCATGAACACTGAAGCTTTCTTT. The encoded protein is CASSFRGMNTEAFF.